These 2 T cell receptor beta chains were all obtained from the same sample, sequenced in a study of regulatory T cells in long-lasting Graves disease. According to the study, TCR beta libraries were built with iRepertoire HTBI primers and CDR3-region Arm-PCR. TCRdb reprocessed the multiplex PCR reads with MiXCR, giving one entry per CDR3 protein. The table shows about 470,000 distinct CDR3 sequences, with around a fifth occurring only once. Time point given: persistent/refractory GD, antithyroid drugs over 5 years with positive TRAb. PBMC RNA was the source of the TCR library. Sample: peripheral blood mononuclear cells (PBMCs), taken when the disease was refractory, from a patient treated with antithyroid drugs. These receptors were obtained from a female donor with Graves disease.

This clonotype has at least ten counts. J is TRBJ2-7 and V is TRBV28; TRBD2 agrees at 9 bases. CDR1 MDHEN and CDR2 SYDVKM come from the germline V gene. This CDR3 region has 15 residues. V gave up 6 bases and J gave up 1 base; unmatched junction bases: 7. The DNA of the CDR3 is TGTGCCAGCAGCCCGCGGAGCGGGAGGTCCTACGAGCAGTACTTC. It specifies CASSPRSGRSYEQYF.

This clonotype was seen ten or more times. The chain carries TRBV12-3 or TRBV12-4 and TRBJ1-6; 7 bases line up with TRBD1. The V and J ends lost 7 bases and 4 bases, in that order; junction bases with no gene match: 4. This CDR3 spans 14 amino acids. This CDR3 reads CASTAGGYNSPLHF. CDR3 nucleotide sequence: TGTGCCAGCACCGCAGGGGGATATAATTCACCCCTCCACTTT.